These 5 T cell receptor beta chains came from one sample sequenced in a study of cytomegalovirus exposure and HLA in healthy donors. With 60 Vbeta and 13 Jbeta primers, the PCR was carried out. Sequencing used immunoSEQ multiplex PCR; TCRdb keeps in-frame clones, though not all of them. The sample includes about 160,000 clones, roughly 73% of them seen just once. The sequenced sample was PBMCs. These receptors were collected from a woman in her 30s in good health and CMV-seronegative.

This chain links TRBV11-2 with TRBJ2-1; D is possibly TRBD2 (5 bases). The V end was cut by 5 bases, the J end by 4 bases, with 12 bases between. Germline V gene data show CDR1 as SGHAT and CDR2 as FQNNGV. The CDR3 is made up of 14 amino acids. The CDR3 protein is CASSLTGRYNEQFF. The DNA of the CDR3 is TGTGCCAGCAGCCTTACGGGGAGATACAATGAGCAGTTCTTC.

The chain recombines TRBV15 with TRBJ2-3; 10 bases map to TRBD2. Germline V lookup: CDR1 LNHNV, CDR2 YYDKDF (reference sequence). Germline trimming cut 0 bases from V and 1 base from J; bases unmatched to any gene: 1. The CDR3 length is 16 residues. The CDR3 sequence is CATSRDLAGGTDTQYF. The CDR3 coding sequence is TGTGCCACCAGCAGAGATCTAGCGGGGGGCACAGATACGCAGTATTTT.

The chain couples TRBV19 to TRBJ2-7; 9 bases line up with TRBD1. In germline, CDR1 is LNHDA, CDR2 SQIVND (reference sequence). This CDR3 contains 16 residues. V trimming: 1 base; J trimming: 4 bases; junction bases outside the gene matches: 8. This CDR3 is CASSIALGQGFYEQYF. CDR3 bases: TGTGCCAGTAGTATAGCCCTGGGACAGGGCTTTTACGAGCAGTACTTC.

This clone was picked up one time. This CDR3 is also generated by other DNA sequences in the sample. The chain combines TRBV6-1 with TRBJ2-5, with D maybe TRBD1 (5 bases). The CDR3 runs 14 residues. V was trimmed by 3 bases and J by 4 bases, leaving 12 bases between them. CDR1 and CDR2 (germline): MNHNS, SASEGT. DNA of the CDR3: TGTGCCAGCAGTGAGGTAGGGGTCCCAGAGACCCAGTACTTC. Protein product: CASSEVGVPETQYF.

This chain joins TRBV5-1 and TRBJ2-5, with a tentative D call TRBD1 (6 bases). Germline V gene data show CDR1 as SGHRS and CDR2 as YFSETQ. This CDR3 spans 14 amino acids. Between the trimmed V and J ends, which lost 4 bases and 0 bases, there was a span of 10 bases. CDR3 loop: CASSPGQYQETQYF. CDR3 bases: TGCGCCAGCAGCCCGGGACAATACCAAGAGACCCAGTACTTC.